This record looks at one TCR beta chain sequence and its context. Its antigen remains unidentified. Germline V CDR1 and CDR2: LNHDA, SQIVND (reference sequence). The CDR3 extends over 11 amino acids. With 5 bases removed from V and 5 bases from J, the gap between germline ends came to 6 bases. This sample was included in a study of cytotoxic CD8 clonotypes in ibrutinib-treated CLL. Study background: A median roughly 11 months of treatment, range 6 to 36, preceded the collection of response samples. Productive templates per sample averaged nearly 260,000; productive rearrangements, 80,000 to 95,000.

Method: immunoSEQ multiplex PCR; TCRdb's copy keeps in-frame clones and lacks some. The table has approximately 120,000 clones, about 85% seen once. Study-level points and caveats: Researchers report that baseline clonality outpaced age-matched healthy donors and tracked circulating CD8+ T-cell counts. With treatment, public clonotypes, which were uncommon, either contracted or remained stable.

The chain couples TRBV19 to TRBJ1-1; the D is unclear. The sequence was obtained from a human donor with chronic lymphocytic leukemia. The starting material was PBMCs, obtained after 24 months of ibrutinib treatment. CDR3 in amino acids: CASSGRTEAFF. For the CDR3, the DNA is TGTGCCAGTAGTGGGAGGACTGAAGCTTTCTTT.